The rows below give T cell receptor beta chains drawn from one sample of a study of blood T cell repertoires in COVID-19. The table came from immunoSEQ multiplex PCR; TCRdb's copy has only in-frame clones and leaves some out. The table has about 330,000 clones, 83% seen once. The sequenced material came from peripheral blood. Receptors originate from a woman aged 45-59 years with acute or convalescent COVID-19. The CDR3 runs from the conserved cysteine through the conserved F or W. Fields, in order: V gene, clone size, J gene, D gene, CDR3 protein, CDR3 DNA. D genes are given only for firm matches. Clone size, where shown, is once, few, many, or a class for clones that have expanded.

TRBV19	NA	TRBJ1-6	NA	CASRGQAVSYNSPLHF	TGTGCCAGCCGAGGGCAGGCGGTCTCCTATAATTCACCCCTCCACTTT
TRBV7-9	NA	TRBJ2-2	TRBD1	CASSPPGTGTGELFF	TGTGCCAGCAGCCCACCCGGGACAGGGACCGGGGAGCTGTTTTTT
TRBV6-1	NA	TRBJ2-1	NA	CASSETAGDEQFF	TGTGCCAGCAGTGAGACAGCCGGCGATGAGCAGTTCTTC
TRBV18	NA	TRBJ2-1	NA	CASSPRDISYNEQFF	TGTGCCAGCTCACCCCGGGACATCTCCTACAATGAGCAGTTCTTC
TRBV6-2/TRBV6-3	NA	TRBJ2-5	TRBD2	CASSYETSGQETQYF	TGTGCCAGCAGTTACGAGACTAGCGGCCAAGAGACCCAGTACTTC
TRBV5-5	NA	TRBJ2-3	NA	CASSLKSGSGLTDTQYF	TGTGCCAGCAGCTTGAAGAGTGGGTCAGGTCTCACAGATACGCAGTATTTT
TRBV5-5	NA	TRBJ2-7	NA	CASSSRPDSSSYEQYF	TGTGCCAGCAGCTCCCGACCCGACAGTTCCTCCTACGAGCAGTACTTC
TRBV19	NA	TRBJ2-1	TRBD1	CASSAGTGVNEQFF	TGTGCCAGTAGTGCCGGGACAGGGGTGAATGAGCAGTTCTTC
TRBV11-2	NA	TRBJ2-2	NA	CASSQSGTGELFF	TGTGCCAGCAGCCAGTCAGGGACCGGGGAGCTGTTTTTT
TRBV6-4	NA	TRBJ1-2	NA	CASSDHSSSYGYTF	TGTGCCAGCAGTGACCATTCCTCCAGCTATGGCTACACCTTC
TRBV28	NA	TRBJ1-2	NA	CASSLISYGYTF	TGTGCCAGCAGTTTAATCAGCTATGGCTACACCTTC
TRBV24-1	NA	TRBJ2-3	TRBD1	CATSDPGTGADTQYF	TGTGCCACCAGTGACCCCGGGACAGGGGCAGATACGCAGTATTTT
TRBV30	NA	TRBJ1-5	NA	CAWSPGDQPQHF	TGTGCCTGGAGTCCGGGGGATCAGCCCCAGCATTTT
TRBV19	NA	TRBJ1-3	TRBD1	CASSRPGQGGGNTIYF	TGTGCCAGTAGTCGACCGGGACAGGGTGGTGGAAACACCATATATTTT
TRBV7-9	NA	TRBJ2-5	TRBD2	CASSQRRPSGQIQETQYF	TGTGCCAGCAGCCAAAGGCGTCCTAGCGGTCAAATTCAAGAGACCCAGTACTTC
TRBV6-2/TRBV6-3	NA	TRBJ2-7	NA	CASSYSSLTYEQYF	TGTGCCAGCAGTTACTCTTCCCTAACCTACGAGCAGTACTTC
TRBV5-1	NA	TRBJ1-1	NA	CASSLARGAGTEAFF	TGCGCCAGCAGCTTGGCCCGGGGGGCTGGCACTGAAGCTTTCTTT
TRBV24-1	NA	TRBJ1-1	NA	CATRSGEALNTEAFF	TGTGCCACCAGGTCAGGGGAAGCCCTTAACACTGAAGCTTTCTTT
TRBV6-1	NA	TRBJ2-1	TRBD2	CASSGVAGSSYNEQFF	TGTGCCAGCAGTGGGGTAGCGGGAAGCTCCTACAATGAGCAGTTCTTC
TRBV2	few	TRBJ1-1	NA	CASRVFSLEAFF	TGTGCCAGCAGAGTATTTAGCCTTGAAGCTTTCTTT
TRBV2	NA	TRBJ2-1	TRBD2	CASRENRGGLNEQFF	TGTGCCAGCAGAGAGAATCGGGGGGGCCTCAATGAGCAGTTCTTC
TRBV5-4	NA	TRBJ1-2	NA	CASSLAQRIDGYTF	TGTGCCAGCAGCTTGGCCCAGAGGATTGACGGCTACACCTTC
TRBV7-3	NA	TRBJ2-1	TRBD1	CASSLQGASYNEQFF	TGTGCCAGCAGCTTACAGGGGGCTTCCTACAATGAGCAGTTCTTC
TRBV6-5	NA	TRBJ2-7	TRBD1	CASGRDRDSYEQYF	TGTGCCAGCGGCCGGGACAGGGATTCCTACGAGCAGTACTTC
TRBV9	NA	TRBJ2-1	NA	CASSVYHPGADEQFF	TGTGCCAGCAGCGTGTATCATCCTGGGGCGGATGAGCAGTTCTTC
TRBV3-1/TRBV3-2	NA	TRBJ1-2	NA	CASSFREGDGYTF	TGTGCCAGCAGCTTTAGGGAGGGAGATGGCTACACCTTC
TRBV7-8	few	TRBJ1-1	NA	CASNPTATNTEAFF	TGTGCCAGCAACCCGACAGCGACAAACACTGAAGCTTTCTTT
TRBV3-1/TRBV3-2	NA	TRBJ2-5	TRBD1	CASRPQDRGGEETQYF	TGTGCCAGCAGACCCCAAGACAGGGGTGGAGAAGAGACCCAGTACTTC
TRBV2	NA	TRBJ2-5	TRBD1	CASSGTGVETQYF	TGTGCCAGCAGTGGAACAGGGGTAGAGACCCAGTACTTC
TRBV19	NA	TRBJ1-4	NA	CASSEGVEKLFF	TGTGCCAGTTCTGAGGGCGTTGAAAAACTGTTTTTT
TRBV7-3	NA	TRBJ2-2	TRBD1	CASSSFPGQGNTGELFF	TGTGCCAGCAGCTCCTTCCCGGGACAGGGGAACACCGGGGAGCTGTTTTTT
TRBV5-1	NA	TRBJ2-2	TRBD1	CASGRQGANTGELFF	TGCGCCAGCGGCCGACAGGGGGCTAACACCGGGGAGCTGTTTTTT
TRBV10-3	once	TRBJ1-1	NA	CAISESAPGRGAFF	TGTGCCATCAGTGAGTCGGCCCCGGGGCGGGGAGCTTTCTTT
TRBV19	NA	TRBJ1-6	NA	CASSPLTDF	TGTGCCAGTAGCCCCCTGACAGACTTT
TRBV6-5	NA	TRBJ2-2	NA	CASSRGGVGELFF	TGTGCCAGCAGTAGGGGGGGTGTAGGGGAGCTGTTTTTT
TRBV6-5	NA	TRBJ1-1	NA	CASSWTVNTEAFF	TGTGCCAGCAGTTGGACAGTGAACACTGAAGCTTTCTTT
TRBV5-1	NA	TRBJ1-1	TRBD1	CASSSGTGGSEAFF	TGCGCCAGCAGCTCCGGGACAGGGGGGTCTGAAGCTTTCTTT
TRBV5-4	NA	TRBJ1-1	NA	CASSRGGVEERTEAFF	TGTGCCAGCAGCCGCGGGGGGGTCGAAGAGCGAACTGAAGCTTTCTTT
TRBV30	NA	TRBJ1-1	NA	CAWSAKTTGWGEAFF	TGTGCCTGGAGTGCGAAAACCACAGGGTGGGGTGAAGCTTTCTTT
TRBV7-2	NA	TRBJ1-1	NA	CASSSRQILNTEAFF	TGTGCCAGCAGCTCCAGACAGATCTTGAACACTGAAGCTTTCTTT
TRBV7-3	NA	TRBJ2-7	NA	CASSLMESSYEQYF	TGTGCCAGCAGCTTAATGGAGAGCTCCTACGAGCAGTACTTC
TRBV27	NA	TRBJ2-7	NA	CASRPRGSPSYEQYF	TGTGCCAGCAGACCTAGGGGTTCGCCTTCCTACGAGCAGTACTTC
TRBV29-1	NA	TRBJ1-2	TRBD1	CSVEGRGQGRYGYTF	TGCAGCGTTGAAGGCAGAGGACAGGGGCGCTATGGCTACACCTTC
TRBV4-1	NA	TRBJ1-1	TRBD1	CASSPRRQGILSEAFF	TGCGCCAGCAGCCCACGGCGACAGGGAATTTTATCTGAAGCTTTCTTT
TRBV6-5	NA	TRBJ1-5	NA	CASSHQGSNQPQHF	TGTGCCAGCAGTCATCAGGGTAGCAATCAGCCCCAGCATTTT
TRBV5-1	few	TRBJ2-3	TRBD2	CASSLAGADTQYF	TGCGCCAGCAGCCTAGCGGGGGCCGATACGCAGTATTTT
TRBV7-9	NA	TRBJ1-5	NA	CASSTEAGDNQPQHF	TGTGCCAGCAGCACCGAGGCAGGGGACAATCAGCCCCAGCATTTT
TRBV18	NA	TRBJ2-3	NA	CASSGRNTDTQYF	TGTGCCAGCTCAGGCAGGAACACAGATACGCAGTATTTT
TRBV27	NA	TRBJ2-1	TRBD2	CASRGLANYNEQFF	TGTGCCAGCAGAGGACTAGCGAATTACAATGAGCAGTTCTTC
TRBV7-2	NA	TRBJ1-3	NA	CASSLEDSLSGNTIYF	TGTGCCAGCAGCTTAGAGGACAGTCTCTCTGGAAACACCATATATTTT
TRBV7-6	few	TRBJ2-2	NA	CASSSSVAGELFF	TGTGCCAGCAGCTCCAGTGTGGCCGGGGAGCTGTTTTTT
TRBV19	NA	TRBJ1-2	NA	CASSRRGYGYTF	TGTGCCAGTAGTAGAAGAGGCTATGGCTACACCTTC
TRBV12-3/TRBV12-4	NA	TRBJ2-5	NA	CASGLRGTQYF	TGTGCCAGCGGCCTAAGGGGGACCCAGTACTTC
TRBV24-1	few	TRBJ1-5	TRBD1	CATSDSRGSHQPQHF	TGTGCCACCAGTGATTCCAGGGGGTCCCATCAGCCCCAGCATTTT